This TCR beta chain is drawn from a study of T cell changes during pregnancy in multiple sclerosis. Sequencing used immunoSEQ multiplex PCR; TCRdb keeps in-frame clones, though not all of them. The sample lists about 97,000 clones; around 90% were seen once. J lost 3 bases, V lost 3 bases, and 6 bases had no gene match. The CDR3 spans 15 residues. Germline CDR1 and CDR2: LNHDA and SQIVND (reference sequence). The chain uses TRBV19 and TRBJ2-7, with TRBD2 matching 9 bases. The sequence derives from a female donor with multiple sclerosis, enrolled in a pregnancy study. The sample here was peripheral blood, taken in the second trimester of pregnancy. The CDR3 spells CASSIGSGSHYEQYF. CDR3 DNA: TGTGCCAGTAGTATTGGTAGCGGGAGCCACTACGAGCAGTACTTC.